This T cell receptor beta chain originates from a study of cytomegalovirus exposure and HLA in healthy donors. Use of 60 Vbeta and 13 Jbeta primers characterized the PCR. Assay used: immunoSEQ multiplex PCR; TCRdb lists only in-frame clones, some missing. The data show 70,000 to 95,000 clones, with around 80% seen just once and around 0.96% held by the top ten. Germline CDR1 is MNHEY and CDR2 is SVGAGI. The CDR3 covers 14 residues. V was shortened by 5 bases and J by 5 bases, with 15 bases between the two germline ends. The rearrangement uses TRBV6-5 and TRBJ1-2; D may be TRBD1 (6 bases). The receptor comes from a male donor in good health and CMV-seronegative. Sequencing was performed on PBMCs. The CDR3 DNA is TGTGCCAGCAGTAAAGCCGGACAGCCGTATGGCTACACCTTC. It is translated as CASSKAGQPYGYTF.